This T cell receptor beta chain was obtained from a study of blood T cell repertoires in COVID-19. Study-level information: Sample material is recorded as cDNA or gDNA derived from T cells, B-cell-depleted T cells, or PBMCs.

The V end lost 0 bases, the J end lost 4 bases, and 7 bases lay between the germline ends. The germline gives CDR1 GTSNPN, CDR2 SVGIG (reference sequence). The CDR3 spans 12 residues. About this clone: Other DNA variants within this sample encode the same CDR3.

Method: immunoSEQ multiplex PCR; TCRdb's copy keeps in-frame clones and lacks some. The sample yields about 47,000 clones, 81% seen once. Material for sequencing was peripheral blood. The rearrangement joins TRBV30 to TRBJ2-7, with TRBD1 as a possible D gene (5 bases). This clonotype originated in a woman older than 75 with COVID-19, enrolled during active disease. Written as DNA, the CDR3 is TGTGCCTGGAGTGTTAGGGGTTACGAGCAGTACTTC. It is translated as CAWSVRGYEQYF.